This TCR beta chain appears in the sequencing data of a study of T-cell reconstitution after alpha-beta-depleted transplantation in children. The TCRbeta library incorporated unique molecular identifiers. Via MiXCR, TCRdb re-called the PCR reads, giving one row per CDR3 protein. The table has approximately 400,000 distinct CDR3 sequences, around 15% seen once; the top ten hold 25% to 30%. Study-wide points: Several hundred rapidly expanded clones from non-depleted graft cells reportedly supplied alpha-beta T cells about two months post-transplant. By one year post-transplant, T-cell counts and diversity largely arose from T cells that were newly produced.

V lost 4 bases to trimming and J lost 7 bases; unmatched junction nucleotides: 15. Germline-derived CDR1 and CDR2 are SGHAT and FQDESV (reference sequence). The CDR3 totals 18 residues. In regard to this clonotype: Its specificity is not known.

The chain employs TRBV11-1 and TRBJ2-1; 11 positions agree with TRBD2. This TCR came from a boy under two years old who had a stem cell transplant for Wiskott-Aldrich syndrome, so the T cells may come from the graft donor. Sample: PBMCs, mostly from graft donor cells, taken 360 days after TCRalphabeta/CD19-depleted stem cell transplant. The CDR3 region is CASSSAYRTSGSGNEQFF. CDR3 in DNA: TGTGCCAGCAGCTCCGCCTACCGTACTAGCGGGAGTGGGAATGAGCAGTTCTTC.